This T cell receptor (beta chain) was identified in a study of blood T cells in healthy people across ages. The overall study: About one barcoded beta molecule per two T cells came from capture by template switching.

Findings and caveats of the study: A greater number of naive CD4+ cells and higher diversity distinguished long-lived donors from aged donors. Naive T cell percentage showed a strong correlation with the diversity of TCR beta.

Of note for this clonotype: Its specificity is not known.

A second PCR of about 7 to 12 cycles used a sample-barcoded 5' primer and a J-beta primer mix. TCRdb called the 5' RACE reads again in MiXCR, with one record for every CDR3 protein. This sample has about 900,000 distinct CDR3 sequences, with around 48% found just once. The source is a man younger than 40 in good health. Sequencing was performed on blood.

The CDR3 here is CASSLGIGSGNTDTQYF. CDR3 nucleotides: TGTGCCAGCAGCTTAGGGATTGGTAGCGGTAACACAGATACGCAGTATTTT. The chain has TRBV7-9 and TRBJ2-3, with D possibly TRBD2 on 6 matching bases. CDR1 is SEHNR and CDR2 is FQNEAQ in the germline V gene (reference sequence). The germline V and J ends were trimmed by 1 base and 2 bases, with 16 bases remaining between them. CDR3 length: 17 amino acids. The whole variable domain, remainder taken from reference TRBV7-9 and TRBJ2-3, is DTGVSQNPRHKITKRGQNVTFRCDPISEHNRLYWYRQTLGQGPEFLTYFQNEAQLEKSRLLSDRFSAERPKGSFSTLEIQRTEQGDSAMYLCASSLGIGSGNTDTQYFGPGTRLTVL.